The 8 T cell receptor beta chains reported below all come from one sample, sequenced in a study of T cells in tumors after PD-1 blockade. Data came from immunoSEQ multiplex PCR; TCRdb stores just in-frame clones and leaves some out. Found here are several thousand clones, about four fifths of them singletons; the top ten hold around half. Sample: PBMCs, taken after anti-PD-1 therapy. The origin of the receptors is a human donor with advanced basal cell or squamous cell carcinoma (not recorded which).

V gene TRBV7-8 combines with J gene TRBJ2-7, with 7 bases lining up with TRBD2. CDR1 and CDR2 (germline): SGHVS, FQNEAQ. CDR3 length: 18 residues. V trimming: 1 base; J trimming: 1 base; junction bases outside the gene matches: 13. The CDR3 nucleotides read TGTGCCAGCAGCTTAGGGTGGAGGGGCCTAGCGGTATCCTACGAGCAGTACTTC. This gives the protein CASSLGWRGLAVSYEQYF.

J is TRBJ1-5 and V is TRBV4-2; a possible D gene is TRBD1 (5 bases). Trimming pared 0 bases from V and 6 bases from J, leaving 12 bases between. Germline CDR1 is LGHNA and CDR2 is YNFKEQ. The CDR3 contains 15 residues. CDR3 coding DNA: TGTGCCAGCAGCCAAGATGGGCAGGGAAGTCAGCCCCAGCATTTT. It yields the protein CASSQDGQGSQPQHF.

This rearrangement joins TRBV25-1 to TRBJ2-7; no firm D call. This CDR3 has 13 residues. Per germline, CDR1 MGHDK and CDR2 SYGVNS. Trimming removed 3 bases from V and 7 bases from J, with 13 bases in between. The CDR3 nucleotides read TGTGCCAGCAGTGATGGACCGATCGTGGAGCAGTACTTC. This translates into CASSDGPIVEQYF.

This rearrangement joins TRBV7-8 to TRBJ1-5; 12 bases align to TRBD1. Looked up from germline, CDR1 is SGHVS and CDR2 is FQNEAQ. The CDR3 is 17 amino acids. The J segment lost 4 bases and the V segment lost 7 bases, leaving 11 bases of the junction unmatched. CDR3 bases: TGTGCCAGCACTTTTTTTGGGACAGGGGGCAGGAATCAGCCCCAGCATTTT. Protein sequence: CASTFFGTGGRNQPQHF.

This clone rates as medium-sized (0.01 to 0.1%). The rearrangement joins TRBV19 to TRBJ2-7; maybe TRBD2 (5 bases). Germline CDR1 is LNHDA and CDR2 is SQIVND (reference sequence). The V and J ends lost 8 bases and 4 bases respectively, with 24 bases between them. The CDR3 spans 16 residues. The CDR3 nucleotides read TGTGCCAGTTCCCTTTCTGCGTCCTCGGGGTTTTACGAGCAGTACTTC. This gives the protein CASSLSASSGFYEQYF.

This rearrangement joins TRBV29-1 to TRBJ2-3; D is unclear. Trimming pared 5 bases from V and 7 bases from J, leaving 10 bases between. CDR3 length equals 11 residues. Germline CDR1 is SQVTM and CDR2 is ANQGSEA. CDR3 in DNA: TGCAGCGTTTTGGTAGGGAATACGCAGTATTTT. It codes for CSVLVGNTQYF.

This clone was counted between two and nine times. The chain couples TRBV4-1 to TRBJ2-2; D ambiguous. CDR1 and CDR2 from the germline V gene are MGHRA and YSYEKL. The CDR3 runs 14 residues. V was clipped by 0 bases and J by 5 bases, with 7 bases between them. Here the CDR3 reads CASSQDMWTGELFF. The DNA of the CDR3 is TGCGCCAGCAGCCAAGATATGTGGACCGGGGAGCTGTTTTTT.

This sequence joins TRBV10-3 and TRBJ2-1, with a weak D call TRBD1 (8 bases). Germline CDR1 is ENHRY and CDR2 is SYGVKD. Trimming pared 3 bases from V and 12 bases from J, leaving 15 bases between. This CDR3 spans 13 amino acids. CDR3 DNA sequence: TGTGCCATCAGTGACTCAGGGGGCGGGGGGCAGTTCTTC. It specifies CAISDSGGGGQFF.